The rows below give T cell receptor beta chains drawn from one sample of a study of blood T cell repertoires in COVID-19. Measured with immunoSEQ multiplex PCR; TCRdb has only the in-frame clones, and not every one. Of 130,000 to 150,000 clones in the sample, 80% to 90% were seen once. The sequenced sample was peripheral blood. The receptor source for this set is a woman in her sixties with COVID-19, enrolled during active disease. CDR3s include the opening cysteine and the closing phenylalanine or tryptophan. A D gene is named only where the DNA matches it firmly. Part of the rows lack a size; the others show once, few, many or a class for expanded clones.

-,TRBV5-4,-,TRBJ1-2,TGTGCCAGCAGCTCGATCGGGGGGACCAACTATGGCTACACCTTC,CASSSIGGTNYGYTF
-,TRBV11-3,-,TRBJ2-5,TGTGCCAGCAGCTTAGGGACTCAACTTCAAGAGACCCAGTACTTC,CASSLGTQLQETQYF
-,TRBV13,-,TRBJ2-1,TGTGCCAGCAGCTTAGAGATAGCCTACAATGAGCAGTTCTTC,CASSLEIAYNEQFF
-,TRBV7-7,TRBD1,TRBJ2-1,TGTGCCAGCAGCTCGGGACAGGGCTACAATGAGCAGTTCTTC,CASSSGQGYNEQFF
-,TRBV10-1,TRBD2,TRBJ2-3,TGCGCCAGCAGTCTGAGGACTAGCAGCACAGATACGCAGTATTTT,CASSLRTSSTDTQYF
once,TRBV18,TRBD1,TRBJ1-2,TGTGCCAGCTCACCAGGGACAGGTGGGGTAGGCTACACCTTC,CASSPGTGGVGYTF
-,TRBV28,-,TRBJ1-5,TGTGCCAGCAGAACCCCTCTACAGGGCCATCAGCCCCAGCATTTT,CASRTPLQGHQPQHF
-,TRBV7-8,TRBD2,TRBJ2-7,TGTGCCAGCAGCGGGCTAGCGGGAACCTACGAGCAGTACTTC,CASSGLAGTYEQYF
-,TRBV18,TRBD1,TRBJ1-2,TGTGCCAGCTCACCCCAGGGGGACAGTAATGGCTACACCTTC,CASSPQGDSNGYTF
-,TRBV7-6,-,TRBJ2-6,TGTGCCAGCAGCTTAGAGCCGAACACAGGGTCCGGGGCCAACGTCCTGACTTTC,CASSLEPNTGSGANVLTF